The 10 T cell receptor beta chains in this list originate from one sample, sequenced in a study of OX40 agonist ivuxolimab in advanced cancers. Assay: immunoSEQ multiplex PCR; the TCRdb copy retains only in-frame clones and omits some. The table has tens of thousands of clones, 80% to 90% seen once; the top ten hold roughly 0.56%. The sequenced sample was CD4+ or CD8+ T cells sorted from blood, obtained in a trial of the OX40 agonist ivuxolimab. The receptor set was obtained from an adult with an advanced solid tumor such as melanoma, head and neck, liver or kidney cancer.

This chain connects TRBV7-9 to TRBJ1-1; D is uncertain. The germline V gene has CDR1 SEHNR and CDR2 FQNEAQ (reference sequence). This CDR3 has 15 residues. V lost 1 base to trimming and J lost 5 bases, with 14 bases between them. This chain's CDR3 is CASSLVGKRRTEAFF. CDR3 nucleotides: TGTGCCAGCAGCTTAGTTGGTAAAAGGAGAACTGAAGCTTTCTTT.

The V and J genes are TRBV21-1 and TRBJ2-1; the D call TRBD2 from the table was never checked on the DNA. TRBV21-1 is shown as a pseudogene. CDR3 length: 16 amino acids. The CDR3 region has the DNA TGTGCCAGCAGCAAAGTTGACGGGAGGGCCTACAATGAGCAGTTCTTC. Translated: CASSKVDGRAYNEQFF.

This chain links TRBV5-6 with TRBJ2-1, with TRBD1 matching over 10 bases. Per germline, CDR1 SGHDT and CDR2 YYEEEE. The CDR3 totals 16 residues. V dropped 0 bases and J dropped 8; count of bases not matched to a gene: 8. CDR3 bases: TGTGCCAGCAGCTTGGCCTGGGACAGGGGCCTGGATGAGCAGTTCTTC. Residues: CASSLAWDRGLDEQFF.

This sequence joins TRBV7-3 and TRBJ2-1; D not resolved. The CDR3 contains 12 residues. Germline loops: CDR1 SGHTA, CDR2 FQGTGA. Trimming shortened V by 1 base and J by 6 bases, and 4 bases separated the two germline ends. The CDR3 bases are TGTGCCAGCAGCTTAAATCCCAATGAGCAGTTCTTC. It specifies CASSLNPNEQFF.

The chain has TRBV5-1 and TRBJ2-1, with a possible D match to TRBD2 (6 bases). Germline V lookup: CDR1 SGHRS, CDR2 YFSETQ. The CDR3 length is 16 residues. Trimming stripped 0 bases from V and 2 bases from J, with 12 bases between. The CDR3 DNA sequence: TGCGCCAGCAGCTTGGAGGGACTGGACGCCTACAATGAGCAGTTCTTC. Translation: CASSLEGLDAYNEQFF.

For this clone: The same CDR3 can be traced to other DNA sequences in this sample. The chain combines TRBV18 with TRBJ1-5; D is unresolved. Trimming removed 3 bases at V and 1 base at J, with 4 bases between. Germline CDR1 is KGHSH and CDR2 is LQKENI. The CDR3 extends over 13 amino acids. CDR3 amino acids: CASSPLSNQPQHF. CDR3 sequence (DNA): TGTGCCAGCTCACCCTTGAGCAATCAGCCCCAGCATTTT.

The chain joins TRBV7-9 to TRBJ2-5, with 10 bases aligning to TRBD2. Germline lookup yields CDR1 SEHNR and CDR2 FQNEAQ (reference sequence). This CDR3 comprises 15 residues. The J segment lost 5 bases and the V segment lost 5 bases, leaving 8 bases of the junction unmatched. The CDR3 nucleotides read TGTGCCAGCAGCCGCTCTAGCGGGAGTCGTGAGACCCAGTACTTC. Amino acids: CASSRSSGSRETQYF.

The CDR3 sequence is CASSHPGLGGETQYF. In DNA form, the CDR3 reads TGCGCCAGCAGCCATCCGGGACTGGGAGGGGAGACCCAGTACTTC. The chain recombines TRBV4-1 with TRBJ2-5, with 7 bases that match TRBD2. This CDR3 region has 15 residues. CDR1 MGHRA and CDR2 YSYEKL come from the germline V gene. With V trimmed by 3 bases and J by 5 bases, 9 bases remained unmatched.

The rearrangement joins TRBV6-1 to TRBJ2-6, with D perhaps TRBD1 or TRBD2 (5 bases each). V was pared by 1 base and J by 1 base, with 5 bases between. This CDR3 region has 15 residues. Germline values: CDR1 MNHNS, CDR2 SASEGT. Here the CDR3 reads CASSEGGSGANVLTF. The DNA for the CDR3 is TGTGCCAGCAGTGAAGGGGGGTCTGGGGCCAACGTCCTGACTTTC.

This clone turned up a few times. The chain employs TRBV25-1 and TRBJ2-3; 10 bases map to TRBD2. CDR3 length equals 15 residues. V gave up 6 bases and J gave up 0 bases; unmatched junction bases: 3. Germline-derived CDR1 and CDR2 are MGHDK and SYGVNS. The CDR3 nucleotides read TGTGCCAGCAGCAAACTAGCGGGAAGCACAGATACGCAGTATTTT. Protein sequence: CASSKLAGSTDTQYF.